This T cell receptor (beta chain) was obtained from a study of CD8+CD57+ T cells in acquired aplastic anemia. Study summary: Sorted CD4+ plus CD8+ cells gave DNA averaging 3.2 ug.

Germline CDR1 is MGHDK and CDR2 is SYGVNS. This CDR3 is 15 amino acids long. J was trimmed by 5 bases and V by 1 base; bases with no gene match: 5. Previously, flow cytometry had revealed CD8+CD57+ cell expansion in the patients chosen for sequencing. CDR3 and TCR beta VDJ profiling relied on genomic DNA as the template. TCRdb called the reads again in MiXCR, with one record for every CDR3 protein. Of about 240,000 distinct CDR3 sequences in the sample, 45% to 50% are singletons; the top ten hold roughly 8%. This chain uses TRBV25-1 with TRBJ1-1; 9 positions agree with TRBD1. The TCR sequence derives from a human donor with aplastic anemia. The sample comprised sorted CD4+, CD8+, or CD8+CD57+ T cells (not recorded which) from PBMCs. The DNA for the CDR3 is TGTGCCAGCAGTGAATGGGGGACAGGGCATACTGAAGCTTTCTTT. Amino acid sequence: CASSEWGTGHTEAFF.